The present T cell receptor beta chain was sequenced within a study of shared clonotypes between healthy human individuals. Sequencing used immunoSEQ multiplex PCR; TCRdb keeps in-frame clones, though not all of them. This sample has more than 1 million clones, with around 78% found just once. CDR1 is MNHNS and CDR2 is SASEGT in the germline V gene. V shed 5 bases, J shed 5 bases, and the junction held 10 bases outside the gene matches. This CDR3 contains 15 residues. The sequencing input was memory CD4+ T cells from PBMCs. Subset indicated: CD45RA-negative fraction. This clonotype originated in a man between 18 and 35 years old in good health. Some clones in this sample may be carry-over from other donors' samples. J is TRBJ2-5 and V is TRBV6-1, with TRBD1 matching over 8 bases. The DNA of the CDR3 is TGTGCCAGCAGTCCGCGGGACAGGCGCGCGGAGACCCAGTACTTC. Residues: CASSPRDRRAETQYF.